A single sample gave rise to the 5 T cell receptor beta chains below, sequenced in a study of blood T cell repertoires in COVID-19. Repertoires were generated with immunoSEQ multiplex PCR, while TCRdb's copy carries only in-frame clones and drops some. The data show more than 85,000 clones, 76% seen once. The sequenced material came from peripheral blood. The receptors were gathered from a woman of 80 years or more with acute or convalescent COVID-19.

This clone is a singleton in its sample. CDR3 bases: TGTGCCAGCAGCCACGCGACAGGGCTTGATGGAAAACTGTTTTTT. The encoded protein is CASSHATGLDGKLFF. This chain links TRBV3-1 (or the pseudogene TRBV3-2) with TRBJ1-4; 7 bases align to TRBD1. Germline V gene sequence: CDR1 LGHDT, CDR2 YNNKEL (reference sequence). The CDR3 runs to 15 residues. V gave up 3 bases and J gave up 10 bases; unmatched junction bases: 11.

This sequence joins TRBV5-4 and TRBJ2-7, with a weak D call TRBD1 (5 bases). The CDR3 is 14 residues long. From germline, CDR1 is SGHNT and CDR2 YYREEE (reference sequence). V was shortened by 4 bases and J by 0 bases, with 11 bases between the two germline ends. The CDR3 DNA sequence: TGTGCCAGCAGCCTGGACAAGTTCTCCTACGAGCAGTACTTC. Amino acids: CASSLDKFSYEQYF.

This clone was detected a few times. The chain is built from TRBV5-1 and TRBJ1-1, with TRBD1 matching 7 bases. After removal of 3 bases from V and 0 bases from J, the junction contained 8 bases not matched to a gene. This CDR3 region has 16 residues. In germline, CDR1 is SGHRS, CDR2 YFSETQ. The CDR3 DNA reads as TGCGCCAGCAGCTCCCGACAGGGTAACATGAACACTGAAGCTTTCTTT. Its translation is CASSSRQGNMNTEAFF.

The CDR3 is CASSPGGSLQGETQYF. The CDR3 DNA sequence: TGTGCCAGCAGCCCCGGGGGGTCACTCCAGGGGGAGACCCAGTACTTC. This rearrangement joins TRBV3-1 (or the pseudogene TRBV3-2) to TRBJ2-5; possibly TRBD2 for D (7 bases). Germline CDR1 is LGHDT and CDR2 is YNNKEL (reference sequence). CDR3 size: 16 residues. The V gene lost 4 bases and the J gene lost 5 bases, with 20 bases spanning the gap.

The chain recombines TRBV3-1 (or the pseudogene TRBV3-2) with TRBJ2-7; TRBD2 matches 10 bases. V dropped 1 base and J dropped 3; count of bases not matched to a gene: 12. The length of the CDR3 is 18 residues. Germline CDR1 is LGHDT and CDR2 is YNNKEL (reference sequence). As DNA, the CDR3 is TGTGCCAGCAGCCAAGGATGGTCTAGCGGGAGTACGGTCTACGAGCAGTACTTC. Translating it yields CASSQGWSSGSTVYEQYF.